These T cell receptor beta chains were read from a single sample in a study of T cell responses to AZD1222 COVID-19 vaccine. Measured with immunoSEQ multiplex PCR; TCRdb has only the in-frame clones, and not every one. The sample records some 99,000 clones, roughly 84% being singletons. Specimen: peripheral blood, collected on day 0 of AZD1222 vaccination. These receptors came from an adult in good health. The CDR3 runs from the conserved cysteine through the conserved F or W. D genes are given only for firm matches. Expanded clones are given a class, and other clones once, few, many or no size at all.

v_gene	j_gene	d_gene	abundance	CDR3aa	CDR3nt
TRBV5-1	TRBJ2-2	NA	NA	CASSASALNTGELFF	TGCGCCAGCAGCGCGTCAGCCTTGAACACCGGGGAGCTGTTTTTT
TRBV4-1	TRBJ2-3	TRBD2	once	CASSQSRGGGSTDTQYF	TGCGCCAGCAGCCAATCCCGGGGGGGAGGGAGCACAGATACGCAGTATTTT
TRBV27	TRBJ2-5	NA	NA	CASSFGGFGVETQYF	TGTGCCAGCAGTTTCGGGGGTTTCGGAGTTGAGACCCAGTACTTC
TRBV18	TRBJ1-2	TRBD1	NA	CASSPRQGKDYGYTF	TGTGCCAGCTCACCCCGACAGGGCAAGGACTATGGCTACACCTTC
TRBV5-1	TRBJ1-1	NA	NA	CASSSEVKGFAFF	TGCGCCAGCAGCTCGGAGGTAAAGGGTTTCGCCTTCTTT
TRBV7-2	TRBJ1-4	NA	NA	CASSYWGRVNEKLFF	TGTGCCAGCAGTTACTGGGGGAGGGTAAATGAAAAACTGTTTTTT
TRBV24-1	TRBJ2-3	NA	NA	CATSETAGLRGDTQYF	TGTGCCACCAGTGAAACAGCAGGGCTTAGGGGAGATACGCAGTATTTT
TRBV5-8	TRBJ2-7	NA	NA	CASSLGGNKQRQYF	TGTGCCAGCAGCTTGGGCGGCAACAAACAACGGCAGTACTTC
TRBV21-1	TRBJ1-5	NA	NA	CASNPGWPQHF	TGTGCCAGCAACCCAGGGTGGCCCCAGCATTTT
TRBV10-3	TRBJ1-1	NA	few	CAINFGQNTEAFF	TGTGCCATCAATTTCGGGCAGAACACTGAAGCTTTCTTT
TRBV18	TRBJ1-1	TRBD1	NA	CASSPRTGDNTEAFF	TGTGCCAGCTCACCGCGGACAGGGGATAACACTGAAGCTTTCTTT
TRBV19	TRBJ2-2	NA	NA	CASRQDLGTTGELFF	TGTGCCAGTAGACAGGACCTCGGGACCACCGGGGAGCTGTTTTTT
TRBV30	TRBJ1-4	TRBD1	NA	CAWDPKGAIEKLFF	TGTGCCTGGGACCCCAAGGGGGCTATTGAAAAACTGTTTTTT
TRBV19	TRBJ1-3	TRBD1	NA	CASSIPQGTGNTIYF	TGTGCCAGTAGTATACCACAGGGGACTGGAAACACCATATATTTT
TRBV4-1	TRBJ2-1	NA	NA	CASSPLSSSYNEQFF	TGCGCCAGCAGTCCCCTTTCGAGCTCCTACAATGAGCAGTTCTTC
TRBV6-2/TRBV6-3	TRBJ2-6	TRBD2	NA	CASSILAGVSGANVLTF	TGTGCCAGCAGTATACTAGCGGGGGTCTCTGGGGCCAACGTCCTGACTTTC
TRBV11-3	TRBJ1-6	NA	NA	CASSQTPGNSPLHF	TGTGCCAGCAGCCAAACCCCAGGGAATTCACCCCTCCACTTT
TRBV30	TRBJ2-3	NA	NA	CAWDGGDTQYF	TGTGCCTGGGACGGCGGAGATACGCAGTATTTT
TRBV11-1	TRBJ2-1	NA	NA	CASSRTSTGNEQFF	TGTGCCAGCAGCCGGACTTCCACGGGTAATGAGCAGTTCTTC
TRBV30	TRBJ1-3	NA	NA	CAWKVQGPGNTIYF	TGTGCCTGGAAAGTACAGGGTCCAGGAAACACCATATATTTT
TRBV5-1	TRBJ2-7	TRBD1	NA	CASSVGQGAGGQYF	TGCGCCAGCAGCGTGGGACAGGGGGCGGGAGGGCAGTACTTC
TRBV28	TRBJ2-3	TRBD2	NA	CASSQTSGYTDTQYF	TGTGCCAGCAGTCAGACTAGCGGCTACACAGATACGCAGTATTTT
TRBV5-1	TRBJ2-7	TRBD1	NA	CASSQRQGSLPYEQYF	TGCGCCAGCAGCCAGAGACAGGGGTCCCTCCCTTACGAGCAGTACTTC
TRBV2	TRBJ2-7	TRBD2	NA	CASTPTSGGSRSYEQYF	TGTGCCAGCACCCCGACTAGCGGGGGGTCCCGTTCCTACGAGCAGTACTTC
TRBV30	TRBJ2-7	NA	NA	CAWSGPEQYF	TGTGCCTGGAGCGGGCCCGAGCAGTACTTC
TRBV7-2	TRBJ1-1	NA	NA	CASSLGVRRAFF	TGTGCCAGCAGCTTAGGGGTCAGGCGAGCTTTCTTT
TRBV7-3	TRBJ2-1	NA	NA	CASSPRGYLNEQFF	TGTGCCAGCAGCCCCCGAGGCTATCTCAATGAGCAGTTCTTC
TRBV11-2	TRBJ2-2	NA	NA	CASSSGALGTGELFF	TGTGCCAGCAGCTCGGGGGCGTTGGGCACCGGGGAGCTGTTTTTT
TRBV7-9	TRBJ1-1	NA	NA	CASSLGDGANTEAFF	TGTGCCAGCAGCTTGGGTGACGGCGCGAACACTGAAGCTTTCTTT
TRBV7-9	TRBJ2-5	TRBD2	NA	CASSGPGLAGPQETQYF	TGTGCCAGCAGCGGGCCGGGACTAGCGGGGCCTCAAGAGACCCAGTACTTC
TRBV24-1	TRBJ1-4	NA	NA	CAPSGANEKLFF	TGTGCCCCATCGGGGGCTAATGAAAAACTGTTTTTT
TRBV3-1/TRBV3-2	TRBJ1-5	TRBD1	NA	CASSQAGGSNQPQHF	TGTGCCAGCAGCCAAGCAGGGGGTTCCAATCAGCCCCAGCATTTT
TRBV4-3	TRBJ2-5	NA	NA	CASSQAHGPQETQYF	TGCGCCAGCAGCCAAGCCCACGGGCCCCAAGAGACCCAGTACTTC
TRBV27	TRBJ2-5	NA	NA	CASSFRGLETQYF	TGTGCCAGCAGTTTTAGGGGCTTGGAGACCCAGTACTTC
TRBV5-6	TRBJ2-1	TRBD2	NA	CASSLSLAGLNEQFF	TGTGCCAGCAGCTTGTCGCTAGCGGGCCTCAATGAGCAGTTCTTC
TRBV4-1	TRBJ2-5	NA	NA	CASSRGPAGETQYF	TGCGCCAGCAGCCGAGGACCTGCAGGGGAGACCCAGTACTTC
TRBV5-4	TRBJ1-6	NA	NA	CASSLEGRLNSPLHF	TGTGCCAGCAGCTTGGAGGGGAGGCTTAATTCACCCCTCCACTTT
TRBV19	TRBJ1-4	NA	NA	CASSIKDEKLFF	TGTGCCAGTAGTATAAAGGATGAAAAACTGTTTTTT
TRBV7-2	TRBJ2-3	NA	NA	CASSLRGQLPTDTQYF	TGTGCCAGCAGCTTACGAGGACAGCTCCCCACAGATACGCAGTATTTT
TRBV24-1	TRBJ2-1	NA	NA	CATSDPLGVLYNEQFF	TGTGCCACCAGTGATCCGTTGGGGGTGCTCTACAATGAGCAGTTCTTC
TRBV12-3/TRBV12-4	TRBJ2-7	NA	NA	CASSTGFEQYF	TGTGCCAGCAGTACAGGGTTTGAGCAGTACTTC
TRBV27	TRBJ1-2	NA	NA	CASSLWGGNYGYTF	TGTGCCAGCAGTTTATGGGGCGGAAACTATGGCTACACCTTC
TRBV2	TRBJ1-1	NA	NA	CASSQQSMNTEAFF	TGTGCCAGCAGCCAACAGAGCATGAACACTGAAGCTTTCTTT
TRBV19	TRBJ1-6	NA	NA	CASSIGGRVNSPLHF	TGTGCCAGTAGTATAGGTGGCAGGGTGAATTCACCCCTCCACTTT
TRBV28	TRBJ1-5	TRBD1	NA	CASSFQYQGGENQPQHF	TGTGCCAGCAGTTTCCAATACCAGGGGGGAGAAAATCAGCCCCAGCATTTT
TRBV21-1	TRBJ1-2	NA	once	CASSKALFGQGTLWGYGYTF	NA
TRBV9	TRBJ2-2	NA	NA	CASRTANTGELFF	TGTGCCAGCAGGACAGCGAACACCGGGGAGCTGTTTTTT